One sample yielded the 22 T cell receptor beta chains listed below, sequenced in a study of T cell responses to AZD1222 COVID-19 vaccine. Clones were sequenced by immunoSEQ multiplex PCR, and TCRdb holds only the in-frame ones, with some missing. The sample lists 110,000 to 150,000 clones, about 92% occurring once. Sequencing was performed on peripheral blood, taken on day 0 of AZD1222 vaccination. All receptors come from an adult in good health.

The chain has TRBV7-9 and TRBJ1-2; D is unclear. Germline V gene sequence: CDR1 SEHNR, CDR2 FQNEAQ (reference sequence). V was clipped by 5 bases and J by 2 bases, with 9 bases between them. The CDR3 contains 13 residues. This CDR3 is CASSPEANYGYTF. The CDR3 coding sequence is TGTGCCAGCAGCCCCGAGGCAAACTATGGCTACACCTTC.

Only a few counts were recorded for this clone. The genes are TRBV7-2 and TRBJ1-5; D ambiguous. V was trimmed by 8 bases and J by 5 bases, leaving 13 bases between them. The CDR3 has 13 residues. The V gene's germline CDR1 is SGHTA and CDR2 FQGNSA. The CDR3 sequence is CASAGSPYQPQHF. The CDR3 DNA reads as TGTGCCAGCGCAGGATCCCCCTATCAGCCCCAGCATTTT.

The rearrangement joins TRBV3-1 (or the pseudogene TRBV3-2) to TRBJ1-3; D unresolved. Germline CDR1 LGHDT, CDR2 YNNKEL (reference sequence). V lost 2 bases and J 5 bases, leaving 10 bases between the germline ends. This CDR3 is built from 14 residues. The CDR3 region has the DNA TGTGCCAGCAGCCAACGTGACGGGAGAAACACCATATATTTT. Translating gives CASSQRDGRNTIYF.

The DNA of the CDR3 is TGTGCCAGCAGCTCGTGGGGCGGGTACACTGAAGCTTTCTTT. This translates into CASSSWGGYTEAFF. The chain has TRBV5-6 and TRBJ1-1; tentative D call: TRBD1 (5 bases). Looked up from germline, CDR1 is SGHDT and CDR2 is YYEEEE. V was pared by 3 bases and J by 3 bases, with 12 bases between. CDR3 size: 14 residues. The full variable domain, with the rest looked up from reference TRBV5-6 and TRBJ1-1, is DAGVTQSPTHLIKTRGQQVTLRCSPKSGHDTVSWYQQALGQGPQFIFQYYEEEERQRGNFPDRFSGHQFPNYSSELNVNALLLGDSALYLCASSSWGGYTEAFFGQGTRLTVV.

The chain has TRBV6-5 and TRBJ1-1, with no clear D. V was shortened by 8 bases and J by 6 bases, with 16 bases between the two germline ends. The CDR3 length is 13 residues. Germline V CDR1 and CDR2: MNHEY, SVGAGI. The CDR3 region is CASSLRRAPEAFF. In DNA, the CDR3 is TGTGCCAGCTCCCTCCGACGGGCCCCTGAAGCTTTCTTT.

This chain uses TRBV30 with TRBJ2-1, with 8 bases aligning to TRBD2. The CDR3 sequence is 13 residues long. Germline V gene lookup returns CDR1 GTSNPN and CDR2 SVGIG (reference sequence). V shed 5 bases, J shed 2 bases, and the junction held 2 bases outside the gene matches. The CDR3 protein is CAWRAGAYNEQFF. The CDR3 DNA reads TGTGCCTGGCGAGCGGGGGCCTACAATGAGCAGTTCTTC. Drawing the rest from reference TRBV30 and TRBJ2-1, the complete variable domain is SQTIHQWPATLVQPVGSPLSLECTVEGTSNPNLYWYRQAAGRGLQLLFYSVGIGQISSEVPQNLSASRPQDRQFILSSKKLLLSDSGFYLCAWRAGAYNEQFFGPGTRLTVL.

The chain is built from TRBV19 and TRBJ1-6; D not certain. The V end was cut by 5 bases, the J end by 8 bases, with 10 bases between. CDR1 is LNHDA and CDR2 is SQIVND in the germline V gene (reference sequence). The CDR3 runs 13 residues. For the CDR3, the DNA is TGTGCCAGTAGTCCCCGAATGGATTCACCCCTCCACTTT. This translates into CASSPRMDSPLHF.

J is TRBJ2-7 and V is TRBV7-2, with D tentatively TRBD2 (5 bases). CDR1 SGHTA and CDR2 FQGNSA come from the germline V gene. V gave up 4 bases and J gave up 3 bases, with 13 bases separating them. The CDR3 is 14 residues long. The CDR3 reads CASSSHGVVYEQYF. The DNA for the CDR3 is TGTGCCAGCAGCTCCCACGGGGTGGTCTACGAGCAGTACTTC.

This CDR3 reads CASSEQGYGNTIYF. CDR3 nucleotides: TGTGCCAGCAGTGAACAAGGTTATGGAAACACCATATATTTT. This chain links TRBV6-1 with TRBJ1-3; no reliable D call. The V end lost 2 bases, the J end lost 3 bases, and 8 bases lay between the germline ends. Per germline, CDR1 MNHNS and CDR2 SASEGT. This CDR3 contains 14 residues.

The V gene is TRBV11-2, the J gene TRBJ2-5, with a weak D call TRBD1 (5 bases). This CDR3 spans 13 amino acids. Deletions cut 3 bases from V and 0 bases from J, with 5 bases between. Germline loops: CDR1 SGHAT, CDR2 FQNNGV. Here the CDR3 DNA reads TGTGCCAGCAGCTTGACAGACCAAGAGACCCAGTACTTC. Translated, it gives CASSLTDQETQYF.

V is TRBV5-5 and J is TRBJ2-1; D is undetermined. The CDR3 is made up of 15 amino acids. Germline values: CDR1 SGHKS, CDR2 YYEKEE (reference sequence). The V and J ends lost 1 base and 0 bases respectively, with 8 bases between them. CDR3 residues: CASSLSLSSYNEQFF. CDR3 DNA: TGTGCCAGCAGCTTGTCACTAAGCTCCTACAATGAGCAGTTCTTC.

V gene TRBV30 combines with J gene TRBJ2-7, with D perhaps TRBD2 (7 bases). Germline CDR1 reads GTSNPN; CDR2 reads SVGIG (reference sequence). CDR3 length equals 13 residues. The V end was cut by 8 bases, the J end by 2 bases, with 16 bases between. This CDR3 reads CARRGASPYEQYF. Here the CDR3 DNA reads TGTGCCCGACGGGGGGCGAGCCCCTACGAGCAGTACTTC.

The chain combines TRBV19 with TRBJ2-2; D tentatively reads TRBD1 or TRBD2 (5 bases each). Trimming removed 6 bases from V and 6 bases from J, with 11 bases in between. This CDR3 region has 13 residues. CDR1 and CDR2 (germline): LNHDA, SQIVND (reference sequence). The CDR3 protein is CASRMRGPGELFF. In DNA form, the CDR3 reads TGTGCCAGTAGGATGAGGGGTCCCGGGGAGCTGTTTTTT.

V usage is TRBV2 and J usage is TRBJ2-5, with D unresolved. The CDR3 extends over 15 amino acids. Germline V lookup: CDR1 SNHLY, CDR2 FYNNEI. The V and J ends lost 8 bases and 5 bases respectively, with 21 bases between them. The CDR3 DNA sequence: TGTGCCAGCGGCTCCGGATCACACCTAGGGGAGACCCAGTACTTC. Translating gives CASGSGSHLGETQYF.

CDR3 protein: CASSVGRPGLRVYEQYF. As DNA, the CDR3 is TGTGCCAGTAGTGTAGGACGTCCGGGACTAAGGGTCTACGAGCAGTACTTC. V and J are TRBV19 and TRBJ2-7; 7 bases align to TRBD2. The CDR3 has 17 amino acids. Germline CDR1 reads LNHDA; CDR2 reads SQIVND (reference sequence). V lost 5 bases and J lost 3; bases outside the gene matches: 16. Complete variable domain (other parts from reference TRBV19 and TRBJ2-7): DGGITQSPKYLFRKEGQNVTLSCEQNLNHDAMYWYRQDPGQGLRLIYYSQIVNDFQKGDIAEGYSVSREKKESFPLTVTSAQKNPTAFYLCASSVGRPGLRVYEQYFGPGTRLTVT.

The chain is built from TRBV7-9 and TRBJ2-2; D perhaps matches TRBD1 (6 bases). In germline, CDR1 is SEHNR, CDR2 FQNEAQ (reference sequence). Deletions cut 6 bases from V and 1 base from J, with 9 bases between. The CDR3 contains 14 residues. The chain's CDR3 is CASRQTGNTGELFF. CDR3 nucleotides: TGTGCCAGCAGACAGACAGGGAACACCGGGGAGCTGTTTTTT.

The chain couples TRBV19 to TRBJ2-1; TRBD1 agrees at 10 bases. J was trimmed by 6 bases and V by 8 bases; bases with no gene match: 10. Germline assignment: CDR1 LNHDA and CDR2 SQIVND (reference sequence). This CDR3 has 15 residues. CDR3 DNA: TGTGCCAGTGGGTTTGGGACAGGGGTGATCAATGAGCAGTTCTTC. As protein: CASGFGTGVINEQFF.

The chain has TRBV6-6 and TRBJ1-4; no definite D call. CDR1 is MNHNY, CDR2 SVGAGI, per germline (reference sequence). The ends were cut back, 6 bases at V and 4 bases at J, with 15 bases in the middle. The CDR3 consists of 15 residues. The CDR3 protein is CASSSPHSSNEKLFF. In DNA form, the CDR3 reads TGTGCCAGCAGCTCCCCCCATAGTAGTAATGAAAAACTGTTTTTT.

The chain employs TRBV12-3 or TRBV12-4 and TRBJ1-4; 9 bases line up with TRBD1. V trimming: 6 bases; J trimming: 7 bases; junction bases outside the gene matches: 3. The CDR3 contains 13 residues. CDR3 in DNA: TGTGCCAGCAGGACAGGGGGTAGTGAAAAACTGTTTTTT. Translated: CASRTGGSEKLFF.

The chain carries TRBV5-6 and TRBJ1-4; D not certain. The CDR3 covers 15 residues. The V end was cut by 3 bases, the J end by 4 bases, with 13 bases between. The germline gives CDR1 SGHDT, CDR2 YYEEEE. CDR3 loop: CASSSSDTFNEKLFF. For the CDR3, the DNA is TGTGCCAGCAGCTCTTCTGACACCTTTAATGAAAAACTGTTTTTT.

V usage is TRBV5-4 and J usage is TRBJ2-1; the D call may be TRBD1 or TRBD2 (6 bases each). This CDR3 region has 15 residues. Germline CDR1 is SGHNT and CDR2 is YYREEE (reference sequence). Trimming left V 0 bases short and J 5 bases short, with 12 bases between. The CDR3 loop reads CASSLVRGVNNEQFF. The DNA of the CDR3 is TGTGCCAGCAGCTTGGTAAGGGGGGTTAACAATGAGCAGTTCTTC.

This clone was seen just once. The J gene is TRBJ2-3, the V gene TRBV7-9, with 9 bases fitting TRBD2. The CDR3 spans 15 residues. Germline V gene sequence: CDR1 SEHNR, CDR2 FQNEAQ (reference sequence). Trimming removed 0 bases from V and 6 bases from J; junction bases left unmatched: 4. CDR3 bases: TGTGCCAGCAGCTTAGCTGGCGGGAGGGCGGATACGCAGTATTTT. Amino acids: CASSLAGGRADTQYF.